This TCR beta chain was obtained from a study of blood T cell repertoires in COVID-19. In the study overall: Collection of acute and convalescent COVID-19 samples took place in the United States, Italy and Spain. PBMCs, B-cell-depleted T cells, or T cells were the source of the cDNA or gDNA that made up the material.

TCRdb's table, derived via immunoSEQ multiplex PCR, lists solely in-frame clones and lacks some. The sample carries under 250,000 clones, roughly 80% recorded once. CDR3 length: 13 amino acids. Germline V gene data show CDR1 as MGHDK and CDR2 as SYGVNS. V was trimmed by 5 bases and J by 3 bases, leaving 10 bases between them. The sequencing sample was made of peripheral blood. The clonotype was recovered from a woman aged 55-70 years with acute or convalescent COVID-19. This chain links TRBV25-1 with TRBJ1-2; D not certain. Here the CDR3 DNA reads TGTGCCAGCAGTCCGGCCGGGGACTATGGCTACACCTTC. Its protein is CASSPAGDYGYTF.